These 3 T cell receptor beta chains were all obtained from the same sample, sequenced in a study of blood T cell repertoires in COVID-19. Libraries were prepared by immunoSEQ multiplex PCR; TCRdb keeps only in-frame clonotypes and omits some of them. The sample lists over 110,000 clones, roughly 84% occurring once. Sequencing was performed on PBMCs or T cells enriched from blood (not recorded which). These receptors were taken from a man aged 40-50 years with acute COVID-19.

This clone has only a few counts. J is TRBJ2-7 and V is TRBV19; 8 bases map to TRBD2. Looked up from germline, CDR1 is LNHDA and CDR2 is SQIVND (reference sequence). The CDR3 contains 16 residues. Trimming at V came to 7 bases and at J to 0 bases, leaving 11 bases not matched to a gene. Here the CDR3 reads CASKREASGYSYEQYF. The CDR3 region has the DNA TGTGCCAGTAAACGGGAGGCTAGCGGGTACTCCTACGAGCAGTACTTC.

The V gene is TRBV7-2, the J gene TRBJ2-3; possible D gene TRBD2, 6 bases. The ends were cut back, 1 base at V and 0 bases at J, with 8 bases in the middle. This CDR3 has 15 amino acids. Germline V CDR1 and CDR2: SGHTA, FQGNSA. CDR3 in DNA: TGTGCCAGCAGCTTAGTTAGCGGTAGCACAGATACGCAGTATTTT. Amino acid sequence: CASSLVSGSTDTQYF. Full variable domain (outside the CDR3, taken from reference TRBV7-2 and TRBJ2-3): GAGVSQSPSNKVTEKGKDVELRCDPISGHTALYWYRQSLGQGLEFLIYFQGNSAPDKSGLPSDRFSAERTGGSVSTLTIQRTQQEDSAVYLCASSLVSGSTDTQYFGPGTRLTVL.

This chain connects TRBV7-2 to TRBJ2-7, with 8 nucleotides matching TRBD1. The CDR3 is made up of 15 amino acids. The V and J ends lost 3 bases and 6 bases, in that order; junction bases with no gene match: 10. The germline V gene encodes CDR1 SGHTA and CDR2 FQGNSA. DNA of the CDR3: TGTGCCAGCAGCTTCCCCGCAGGACAGGGCCCCGAGCAGTACTTC. Protein product: CASSFPAGQGPEQYF.